This T cell receptor beta chain is drawn from a study of T cells in narcolepsy. The study, taken as a whole, reports: Reportedly, autoreactive clonotypes were serially detected in patients' blood but not controls'.

Sequencing was performed with immunoSEQ multiplex PCR; in TCRdb, only in-frame clones are kept and a portion is missing. The sample carries under 30,000 clones, about 84% recorded once. On this clone itself: Its matching antigen is unknown.

Germline loops: CDR1 LGHNA, CDR2 YNFKEQ. CDR3 size: 15 residues. V lost 0 bases and J lost 3, with 12 bases in between. The chain joins TRBV4-2 to TRBJ2-7, with no clear D. The sequencing input was CD45RA- memory CD4+ T cells from PBMCs. This receptor was identified in a human donor with narcolepsy. The CDR3 spells CASSQDLGSHYEQYF. CDR3 coding DNA: TGTGCCAGCAGCCAAGACTTGGGGTCCCACTACGAGCAGTACTTC.